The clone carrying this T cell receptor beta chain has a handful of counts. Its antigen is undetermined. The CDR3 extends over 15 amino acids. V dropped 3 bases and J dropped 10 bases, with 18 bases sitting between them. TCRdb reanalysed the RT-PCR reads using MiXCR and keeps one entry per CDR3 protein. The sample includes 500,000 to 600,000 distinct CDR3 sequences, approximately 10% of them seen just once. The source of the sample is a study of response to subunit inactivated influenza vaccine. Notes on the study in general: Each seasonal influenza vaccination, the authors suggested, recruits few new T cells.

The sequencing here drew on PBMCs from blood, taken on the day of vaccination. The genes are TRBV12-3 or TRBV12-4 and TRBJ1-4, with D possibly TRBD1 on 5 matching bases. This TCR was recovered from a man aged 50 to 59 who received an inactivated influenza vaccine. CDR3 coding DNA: TGTGCCAGCAGTTTGGACCCCAGGGTCGCGAGAAAACTGTTTTTT. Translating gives CASSLDPRVARKLFF.